A single sample gave rise to the 2 T cell receptor beta chains below, sequenced in a study of CD8 T cells in ankylosing spondylitis. The study, taken as a whole, reports: Characteristic, it appeared, of ankylosing spondylitis blood was a TCR beta motif of eight or nine highly homologous variants.

TCRdb fed the 5' RACE reads into MiXCR, producing one record per CDR3 protein. The repertoire holds about 540,000 distinct CDR3 sequences, with roughly 13% as singletons. Their antigen targets remain unknown. Sequencing was done on a sample of blood, either unsorted or a sorted T cell fraction (not recorded which). The receptors come from a male donor with ankylosing spondylitis.

CDR3 residues: CASSLDGRALDEQFF. The CDR3 region has the DNA TGCGCCAGCAGCTTGGACGGGAGGGCCCTTGATGAGCAGTTCTTC. The chain has TRBV5-1 and TRBJ2-1; 8 nucleotides line up with TRBD2. This CDR3 comprises 15 residues. Unmatched junction bases numbered 7, after V lost 0 bases and J lost 8 bases. Germline V gives CDR1 SGHRS, CDR2 YFSETQ.

This clonotype came up a few times. The genes are TRBV20-1 and TRBJ1-1; D unclear. There are 11 residues in the CDR3. V was cut by 8 bases and J by 1 base, with 8 bases left in between. The germline CDR1 and CDR2 sequences are DFQATT and SNEGSKA (reference sequence). CDR3 amino acids: CSQSGNTEAFF. The CDR3 region has the DNA TGCAGTCAGAGCGGGAACACTGAAGCTTTCTTT.